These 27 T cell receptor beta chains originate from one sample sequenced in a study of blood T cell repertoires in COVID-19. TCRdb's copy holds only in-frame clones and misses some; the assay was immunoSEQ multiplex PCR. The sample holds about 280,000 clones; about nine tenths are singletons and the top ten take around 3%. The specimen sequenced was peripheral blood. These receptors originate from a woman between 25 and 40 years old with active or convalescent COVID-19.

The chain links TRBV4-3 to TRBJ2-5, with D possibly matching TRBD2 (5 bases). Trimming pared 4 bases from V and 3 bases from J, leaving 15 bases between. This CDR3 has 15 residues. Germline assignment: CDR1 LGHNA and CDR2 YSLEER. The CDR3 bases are TGCGCCAGCAGCCGAGACCTGCGGGCGGAAGAGACCCAGTACTTC. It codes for CASSRDLRAEETQYF.

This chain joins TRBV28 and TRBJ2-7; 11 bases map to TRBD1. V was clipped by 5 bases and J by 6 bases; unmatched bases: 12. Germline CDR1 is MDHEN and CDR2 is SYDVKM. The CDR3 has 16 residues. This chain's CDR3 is CASSVTGQGAFLEQYF. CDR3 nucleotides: TGTGCCAGCAGTGTTACCGGACAGGGGGCTTTTCTCGAGCAGTACTTC.

The CDR3 sequence is CASSLARWLAGAAFQETQYF. CDR3 coding DNA: TGTGCCAGCAGCTTAGCGCGCTGGCTAGCGGGGGCTGCGTTTCAGGAGACCCAGTACTTC. J is TRBJ2-5 and V is TRBV7-8; TRBD2 matches at 10 bases. CDR3 length equals 20 residues. The V gene's germline CDR1 is SGHVS and CDR2 FQNEAQ. Germline trimming cut 0 bases from V and 5 bases from J; bases unmatched to any gene: 18.

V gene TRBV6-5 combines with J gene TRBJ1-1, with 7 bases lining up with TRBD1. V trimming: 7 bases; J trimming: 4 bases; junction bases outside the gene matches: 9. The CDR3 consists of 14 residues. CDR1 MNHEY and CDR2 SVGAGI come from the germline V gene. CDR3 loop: CASMALTGSTEAFF. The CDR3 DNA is TGTGCCAGCATGGCCTTGACAGGGTCCACTGAAGCTTTCTTT.

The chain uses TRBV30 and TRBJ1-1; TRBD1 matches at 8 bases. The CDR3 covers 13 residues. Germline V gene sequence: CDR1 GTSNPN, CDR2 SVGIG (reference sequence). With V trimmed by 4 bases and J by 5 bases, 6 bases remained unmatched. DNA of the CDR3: TGTGCCTGGAATCTCAGGGGGCGAACTGAAGCTTTCTTT. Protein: CAWNLRGRTEAFF.

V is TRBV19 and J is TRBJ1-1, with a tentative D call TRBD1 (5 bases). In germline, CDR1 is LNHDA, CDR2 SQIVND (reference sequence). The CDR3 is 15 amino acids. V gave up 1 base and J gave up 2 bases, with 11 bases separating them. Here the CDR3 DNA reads TGTGCCAGTAGTATAGGGCGGGGCCCTAACACTGAAGCTTTCTTT. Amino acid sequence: CASSIGRGPNTEAFF.

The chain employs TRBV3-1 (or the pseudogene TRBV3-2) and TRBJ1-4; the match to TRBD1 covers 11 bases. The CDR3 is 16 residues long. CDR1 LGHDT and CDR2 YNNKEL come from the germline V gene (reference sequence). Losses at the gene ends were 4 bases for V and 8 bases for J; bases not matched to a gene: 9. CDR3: CASSPTGQGAREKLFF. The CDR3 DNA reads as TGTGCCAGCAGCCCAACCGGACAGGGGGCGAGGGAAAAACTGTTTTTT.

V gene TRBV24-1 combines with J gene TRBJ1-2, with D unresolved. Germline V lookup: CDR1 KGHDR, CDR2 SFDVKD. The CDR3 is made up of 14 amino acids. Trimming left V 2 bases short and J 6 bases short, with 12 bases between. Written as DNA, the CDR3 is TGTGCCACCAGTGATTCGGACGTGAGGGATGGCTACACCTTC. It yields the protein CATSDSDVRDGYTF.

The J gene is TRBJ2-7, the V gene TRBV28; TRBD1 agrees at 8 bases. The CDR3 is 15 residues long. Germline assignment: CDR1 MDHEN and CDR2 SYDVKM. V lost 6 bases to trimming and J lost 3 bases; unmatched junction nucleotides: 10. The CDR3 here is CASSPDRAGDYEQYF. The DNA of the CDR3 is TGTGCCAGCAGCCCGGACAGGGCAGGGGACTACGAGCAGTACTTC.

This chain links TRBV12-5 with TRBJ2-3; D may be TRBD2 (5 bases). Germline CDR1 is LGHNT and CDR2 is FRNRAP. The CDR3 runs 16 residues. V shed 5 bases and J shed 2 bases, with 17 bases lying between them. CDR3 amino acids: CASGPHSGLNTDTQYF. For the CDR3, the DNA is TGTGCTAGTGGTCCTCACTCGGGATTAAACACAGATACGCAGTATTTT.

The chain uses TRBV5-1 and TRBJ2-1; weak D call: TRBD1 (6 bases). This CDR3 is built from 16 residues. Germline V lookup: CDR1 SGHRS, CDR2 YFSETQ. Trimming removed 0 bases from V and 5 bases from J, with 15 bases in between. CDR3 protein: CASSLDGGAYDNEQFF. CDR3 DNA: TGCGCCAGCAGCTTGGATGGGGGCGCCTACGACAATGAGCAGTTCTTC.

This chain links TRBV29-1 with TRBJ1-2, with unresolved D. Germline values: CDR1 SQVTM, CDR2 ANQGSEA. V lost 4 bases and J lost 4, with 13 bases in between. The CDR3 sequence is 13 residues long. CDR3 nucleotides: TGCAGCGTTGGCGAGCGGACGGCCTATGGCTACACCTTC. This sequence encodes CSVGERTAYGYTF.

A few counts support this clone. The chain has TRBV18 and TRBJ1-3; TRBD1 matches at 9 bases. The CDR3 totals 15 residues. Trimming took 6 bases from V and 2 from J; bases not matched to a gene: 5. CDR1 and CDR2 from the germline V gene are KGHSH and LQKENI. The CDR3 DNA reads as TGTGCCAGCTCCCCCGGGACAGGGACTGGAAACACCATATATTTT. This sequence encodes CASSPGTGTGNTIYF.

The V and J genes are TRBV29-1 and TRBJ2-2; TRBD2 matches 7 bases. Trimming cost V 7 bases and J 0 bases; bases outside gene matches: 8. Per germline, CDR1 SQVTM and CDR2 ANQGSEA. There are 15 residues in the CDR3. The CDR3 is CSALRAGANTGELFF. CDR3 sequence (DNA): TGCAGCGCCCTGCGGGCGGGGGCGAACACCGGGGAGCTGTTTTTT.

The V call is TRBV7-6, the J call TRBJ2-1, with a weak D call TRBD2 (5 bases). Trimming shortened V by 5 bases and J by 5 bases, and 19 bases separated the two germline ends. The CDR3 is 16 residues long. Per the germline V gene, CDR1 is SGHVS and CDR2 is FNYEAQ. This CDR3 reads CASSPFSSGLNNEQFF. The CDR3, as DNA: TGTGCCAGCAGCCCCTTTTCGAGCGGCCTAAACAATGAGCAGTTCTTC. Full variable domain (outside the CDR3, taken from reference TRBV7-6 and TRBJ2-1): GAGVSQSPRYKVTKRGQDVALRCDPISGHVSLYWYRQALGQGPEFLTYFNYEAQQDKSGLPNDRFSAERPEGSISTLTIQRTEQRDSAMYRCASSPFSSGLNNEQFFGPGTRLTVL.

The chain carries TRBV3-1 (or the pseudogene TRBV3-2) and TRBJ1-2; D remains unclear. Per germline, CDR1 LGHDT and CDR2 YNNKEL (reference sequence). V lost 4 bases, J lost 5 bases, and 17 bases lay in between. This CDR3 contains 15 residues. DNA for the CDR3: TGTGCCAGCAGCCCCTCCCTAAGCGGAAGATATGGCTACACCTTC. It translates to CASSPSLSGRYGYTF.

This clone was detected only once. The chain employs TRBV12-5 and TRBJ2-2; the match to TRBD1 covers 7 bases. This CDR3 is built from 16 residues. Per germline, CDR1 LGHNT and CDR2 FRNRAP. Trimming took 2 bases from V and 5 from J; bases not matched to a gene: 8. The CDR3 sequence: CASGLLTGIQTGELFF. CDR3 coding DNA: TGTGCTAGTGGTTTGCTGACAGGGATTCAAACCGGGGAGCTGTTTTTT. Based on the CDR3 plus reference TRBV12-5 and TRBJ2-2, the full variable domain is DARVTQTPRHKVTEMGQEVTMRCQPILGHNTVFWYRQTMMQGLELLAYFRNRAPLDDSGMPKDRFSAEMPDATLATLKIQPSEPRDSAVYFCASGLLTGIQTGELFFGEGSRLTVL.

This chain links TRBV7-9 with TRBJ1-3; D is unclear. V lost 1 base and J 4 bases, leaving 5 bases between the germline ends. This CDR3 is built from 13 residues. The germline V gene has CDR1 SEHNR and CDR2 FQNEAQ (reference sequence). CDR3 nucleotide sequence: TGTGCCAGCAGCTTAGGGCAAGGAAACACCATATATTTT. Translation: CASSLGQGNTIYF.

The CDR3 region is CAISESGQGANEKLFF. Here the CDR3 DNA reads TGTGCCATCAGTGAGTCGGGCCAGGGGGCTAATGAAAAACTGTTTTTT. The chain uses TRBV10-3 and TRBJ1-4; 7 bases agree with TRBD1. Germline trimming cut 0 bases from V and 3 bases from J; bases unmatched to any gene: 4. Germline CDR1 and CDR2: ENHRY and SYGVKD. The CDR3 runs 16 residues.

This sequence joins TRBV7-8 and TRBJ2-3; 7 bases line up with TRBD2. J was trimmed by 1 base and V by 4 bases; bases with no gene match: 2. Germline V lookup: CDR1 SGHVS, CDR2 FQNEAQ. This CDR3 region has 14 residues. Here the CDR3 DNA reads TGTGCCAGCAGCTGGGGAGGGGGCACAGATACGCAGTATTTT. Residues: CASSWGGGTDTQYF.

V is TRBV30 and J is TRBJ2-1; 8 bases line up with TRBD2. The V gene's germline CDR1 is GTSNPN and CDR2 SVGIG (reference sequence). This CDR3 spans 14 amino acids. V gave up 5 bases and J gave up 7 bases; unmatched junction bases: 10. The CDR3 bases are TGTGCCTGGGACCCGGGACTAGGACAAAATGAGCAGTTCTTC. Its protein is CAWDPGLGQNEQFF.

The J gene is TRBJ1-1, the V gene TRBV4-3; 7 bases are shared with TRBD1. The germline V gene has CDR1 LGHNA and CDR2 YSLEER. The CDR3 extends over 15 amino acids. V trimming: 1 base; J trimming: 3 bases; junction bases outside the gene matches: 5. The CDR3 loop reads CASSQGDSRYTEAFF. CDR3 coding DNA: TGCGCCAGCAGCCAAGGGGACAGCCGCTACACTGAAGCTTTCTTT.

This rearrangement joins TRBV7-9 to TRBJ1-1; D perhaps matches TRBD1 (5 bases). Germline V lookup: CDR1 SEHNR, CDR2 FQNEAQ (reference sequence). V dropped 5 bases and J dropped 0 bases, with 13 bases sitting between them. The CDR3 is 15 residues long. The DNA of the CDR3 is TGTGCCAGCAGCCCTCGGGGCGGGGTGAACACTGAAGCTTTCTTT. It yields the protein CASSPRGGVNTEAFF. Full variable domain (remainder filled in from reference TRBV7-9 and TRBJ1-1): DTGVSQNPRHKITKRGQNVTFRCDPISEHNRLYWYRQTLGQGPEFLTYFQNEAQLEKSRLLSDRFSAERPKGSFSTLEIQRTEQGDSAMYLCASSPRGGVNTEAFFGQGTRLTVV.

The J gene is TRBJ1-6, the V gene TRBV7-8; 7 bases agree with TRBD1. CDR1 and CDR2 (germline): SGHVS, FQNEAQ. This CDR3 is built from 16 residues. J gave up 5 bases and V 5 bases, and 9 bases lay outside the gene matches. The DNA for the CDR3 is TGTGCCAGCAGCGCCCGGGAGGGACAGAATAATTCACCCCTCCACTTT. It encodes CASSAREGQNNSPLHF.

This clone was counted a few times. The CDR3 coding sequence is TGTGCCAGCAGCGTGGGGGCCAGACCCACCGGGGAGCTGTTTTTT. Amino acid sequence: CASSVGARPTGELFF. V is TRBV9 and J is TRBJ2-2; a weak D match, TRBD1 (6 bases). This CDR3 spans 15 amino acids. V was shortened by 2 bases and J by 4 bases, with 12 bases between the two germline ends. Germline V gene sequence: CDR1 SGDLS, CDR2 YYNGEE.

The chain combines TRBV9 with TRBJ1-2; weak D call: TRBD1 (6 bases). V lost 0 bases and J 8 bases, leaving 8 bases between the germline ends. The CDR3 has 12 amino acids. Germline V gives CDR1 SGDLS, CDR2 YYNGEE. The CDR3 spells CASSVAQGGYTF. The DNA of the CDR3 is TGTGCCAGCAGCGTAGCCCAGGGGGGCTACACCTTC.

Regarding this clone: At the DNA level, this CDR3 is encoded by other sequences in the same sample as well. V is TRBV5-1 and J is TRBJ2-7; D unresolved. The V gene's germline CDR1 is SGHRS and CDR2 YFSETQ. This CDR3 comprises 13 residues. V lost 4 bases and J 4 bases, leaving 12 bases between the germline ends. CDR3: CASSLGRTYEQYF. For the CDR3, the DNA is TGCGCCAGCAGCCTGGGTCGAACATACGAGCAGTACTTC.